A single sample is the source of the 5 T cell receptor beta chains below, sequenced in a study of cytomegalovirus exposure and HLA in healthy donors. 60 Vbeta and 13 Jbeta primers were used in PCR. Assay: immunoSEQ multiplex PCR; the TCRdb copy retains only in-frame clones and omits some. The table shows under 200,000 clones, with less than 85% occurring only once. Sequencing was carried out using PBMCs. The receptors come from a man aged 35-49 years in good health and CMV-seronegative.

This chain joins TRBV5-3 and TRBJ1-2; 8 nucleotides agree with TRBD1. TRBV5-3 is classed as an ORF, of uncertain function. The CDR3 loop spans 13 amino acids. The trim removed 5 bases at V and 2 bases at J, leaving 2 bases unmatched. This CDR3 is CARSRDRNYGYTF. The CDR3 nucleotides are TGTGCCAGAAGTCGGGACAGGAACTATGGCTACACCTTC.

V usage is TRBV11-3 and J usage is TRBJ2-7, with D possibly TRBD1 on 6 matching bases. Germline-derived CDR1 and CDR2 are SGHNT and YENEEA. CDR3 length equals 13 residues. V lost 5 bases and J lost 1, with 9 bases in between. The CDR3 sequence: CASSETGSYEQYF. CDR3 DNA: TGTGCCAGCAGCGAAACAGGGTCCTACGAGCAGTACTTC.

The genes are TRBV7-2 and TRBJ1-1, with D uncertain. The CDR3 totals 14 residues. Trimming took off 4 bases at V and 1 base at J, with 10 bases between the two ends. CDR1 and CDR2 (germline): SGHTA, FQGNSA. The CDR3 sequence: CASSSVAGNTEAFF. The CDR3 DNA reads TGTGCCAGCAGCTCAGTGGCGGGGAACACTGAAGCTTTCTTT.

This sequence joins TRBV12-5 and TRBJ1-3, with a tentative D call TRBD1 (5 bases). The CDR3 is made up of 14 amino acids. Trimming shortened V by 6 bases and J by 3 bases, and 12 bases separated the two germline ends. The germline gives CDR1 LGHNT, CDR2 FRNRAP. In DNA, the CDR3 is TGTGCTAGTGGCCCCTCGGGGGGTGGAAACACCATATATTTT. As protein: CASGPSGGGNTIYF.

The rearrangement uses TRBV18 and TRBJ2-4; D is undetermined. The CDR3 totals 19 residues. V was pared by 0 bases and J by 6 bases, with 24 bases between. CDR1 KGHSH and CDR2 LQKENI come from the germline V gene. The CDR3 protein is CASSPPLRSEKRHPNIQYF. The DNA of the CDR3 is TGTGCCAGCTCACCACCACTCCGCTCGGAGAAACGCCACCCAAACATTCAGTACTTC.